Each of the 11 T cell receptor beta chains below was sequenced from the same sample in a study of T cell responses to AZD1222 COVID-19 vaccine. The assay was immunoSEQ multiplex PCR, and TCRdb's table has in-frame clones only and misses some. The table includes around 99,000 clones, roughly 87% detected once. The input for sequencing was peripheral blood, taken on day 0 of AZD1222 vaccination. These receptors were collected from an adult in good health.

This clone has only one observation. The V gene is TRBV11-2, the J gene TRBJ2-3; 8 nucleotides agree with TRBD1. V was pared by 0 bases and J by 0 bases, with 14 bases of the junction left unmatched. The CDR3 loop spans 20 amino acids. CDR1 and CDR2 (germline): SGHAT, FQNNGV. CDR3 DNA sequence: TGTGCCAGCAGCTTAGATAGTCCACTTCAGGGGGCGAGCAGCACAGATACGCAGTATTTT. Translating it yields CASSLDSPLQGASSTDTQYF.

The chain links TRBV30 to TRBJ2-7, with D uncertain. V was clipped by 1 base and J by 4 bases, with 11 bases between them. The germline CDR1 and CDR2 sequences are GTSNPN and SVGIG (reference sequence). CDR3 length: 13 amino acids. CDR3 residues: CAWSAELGYEQYF. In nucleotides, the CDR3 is TGTGCCTGGAGTGCTGAGCTGGGGTACGAGCAGTACTTC.

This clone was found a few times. CDR3 nucleotides: TGTGCCAGCTGGGTCACCATCGGTGAAAAACTGTTTTTT. The encoded protein is CASWVTIGEKLFF. The chain combines TRBV2 with TRBJ1-4; no clear D. V was shortened by 8 bases and J by 7 bases, with 14 bases between the two germline ends. The CDR3 is 13 residues long. Per germline, CDR1 SNHLY and CDR2 FYNNEI.

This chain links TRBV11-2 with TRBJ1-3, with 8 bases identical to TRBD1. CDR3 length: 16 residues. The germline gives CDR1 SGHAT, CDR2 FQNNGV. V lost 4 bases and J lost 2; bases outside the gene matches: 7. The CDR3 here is CASSSQGGEAGNTIYF. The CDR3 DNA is TGTGCCAGCAGCTCACAGGGGGGAGAAGCTGGAAACACCATATATTTT.

The CDR3 coding sequence is TGTGCCACCAGCAGAGACAGGTCAGCCTACTCCTACGAGCAGTACTTC. Translation gives CATSRDRSAYSYEQYF. This chain joins TRBV15 and TRBJ2-7, with unresolved D. Germline CDR1 reads LNHNV; CDR2 reads YYDKDF (reference sequence). The V end was cut by 0 bases, the J end by 0 bases, with 12 bases between. The CDR3 loop spans 16 amino acids.

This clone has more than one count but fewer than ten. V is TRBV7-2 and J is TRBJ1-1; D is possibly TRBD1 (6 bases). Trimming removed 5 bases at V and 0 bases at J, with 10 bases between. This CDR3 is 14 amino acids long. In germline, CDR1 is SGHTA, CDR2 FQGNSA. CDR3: CASSPTGLNTEAFF. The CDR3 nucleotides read TGTGCCAGCAGCCCTACAGGGTTGAACACTGAAGCTTTCTTT.

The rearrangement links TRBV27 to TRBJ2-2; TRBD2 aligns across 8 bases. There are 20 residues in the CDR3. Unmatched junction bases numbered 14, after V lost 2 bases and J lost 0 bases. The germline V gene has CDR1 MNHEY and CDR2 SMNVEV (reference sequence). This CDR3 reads CASSLGYRRGVKPNTGELFF. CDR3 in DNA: TGTGCCAGCAGTTTAGGCTATCGGCGGGGGGTAAAGCCGAACACCGGGGAGCTGTTTTTT.

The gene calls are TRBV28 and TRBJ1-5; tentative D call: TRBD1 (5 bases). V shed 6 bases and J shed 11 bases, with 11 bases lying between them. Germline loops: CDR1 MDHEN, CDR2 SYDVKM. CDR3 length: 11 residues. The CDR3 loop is CASSLGTAQHF. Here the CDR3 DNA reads TGTGCCAGCAGCCTCGGGACGGCCCAGCATTTT.

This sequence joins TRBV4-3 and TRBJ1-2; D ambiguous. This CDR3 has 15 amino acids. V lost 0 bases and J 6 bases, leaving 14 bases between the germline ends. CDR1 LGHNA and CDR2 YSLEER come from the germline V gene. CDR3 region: CASSQDDTGFDGYTF. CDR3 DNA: TGCGCCAGCAGCCAAGACGATACGGGGTTTGATGGCTACACCTTC.

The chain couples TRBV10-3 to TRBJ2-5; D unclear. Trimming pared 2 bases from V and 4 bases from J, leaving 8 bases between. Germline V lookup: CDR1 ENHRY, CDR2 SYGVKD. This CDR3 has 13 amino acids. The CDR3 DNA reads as TGTGCCATCAGTGAGGGCCACCCAGAGACCCAGTACTTC. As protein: CAISEGHPETQYF.

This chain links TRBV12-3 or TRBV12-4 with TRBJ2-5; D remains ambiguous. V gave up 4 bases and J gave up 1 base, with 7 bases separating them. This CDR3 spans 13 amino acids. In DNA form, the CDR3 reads TGTGCCAGCAGTTCAACGGGCCAAGAGACCCAGTACTTC. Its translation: CASSSTGQETQYF.